A single T cell receptor (beta chain) is shown here with its context. The sample holds a few counts of this clonotype. Its binding antigen is unknown. Base-call qualities are not available, and no considerably larger clone is one nucleotide away. This entry belongs to a study of T-cell reconstitution after alpha-beta-depleted transplantation in children (dated by TCRdb to 2015 to 2016). Study-wide context: Using TCR repertoire profiling, the study quantitatively followed how T-cell immune reconstitution unfolded in children after TCRalphabeta/CD19-depleted allogeneic hematopoietic cell transplantation. What the study reported, not specific to this receptor: The high TCRbeta diversity at day 60 in some patients was ascribed to recipient T cells and intrathymic progenitors that had survived conditioning. Over the following months the frequencies of hyperexpanded clones went down, and after one year T-cell counts and TCRbeta diversity were mostly credited to newly produced T cells. The apparently early alphabetaT-cell count recovery about two months after transplant was reportedly dependent on only several hundred rapidly expanded clones derived from non-depleted graft cells.

To prepare the library, PCR was applied. The instrument was an Illumina HiSeq 2500. TCR library preparation used molecular barcoding, with unique molecular identifiers applied to normalize quantification of the TCRbeta repertoire. TCRdb's own reprocessing of the public reads used fastp at Q25 and MiXCR and kept productive beta chains. Every distinct CDR3 protein forms one entry, paired with its most common genes and DNA. The sample table lists hundreds of thousands of distinct CDR3 sequences, 15% to 20% of them with a count of one. About 41% of the sample is in the top ten clones. The meaning of the sample's treatment or condition label: allogeneic hematopoietic cell transplantation with graft depleted of TCRalphabeta T cells and CD19 B cells. The transplant recipients were children given TCRalphabeta/CD19-depleted allogeneic hematopoietic cell grafts. V drops 5 bases and J drops 6 bases, leaving 12 bases in between. Including cysteine and phenylalanine, the CDR3 has 13 amino acids. The retained sequence is limited to the CDR3, 39 bases, with the frame set at the first base. CDR1 and CDR2 are read off the germline V gene as KGHSH and LQKENI.

Sequencing used PBMCs, mostly from graft donor cells, obtained 360 days after TCRalphabeta/CD19-depleted stem cell transplant. The receptor was derived from a male patient between 2 and 10 years old who had a stem cell transplant for acute lymphoblastic leukemia, so the T cells may come from the graft donor. This chain is built from TRBV18 and TRBJ2-3, with the D call perhaps TRBD1 or TRBD2, each one matching 5 bases. CDR3 region: CASSALEGDTQYF. The DNA reads TGTGCCAGCTCAGCCCTAGAGGGGGATACGCAGTATTTT.